The source of this TCR beta chain is a study of blood T cell repertoires in COVID-19. For the study at large: Samples representing acute and convalescent COVID-19 were sourced from the United States, Italy and Spain. In each case, the material was cDNA or gDNA derived from T cells, B-cell-depleted T cells, or PBMCs.

V lost 2 bases to trimming and J lost 10 bases; unmatched junction nucleotides: 9. The CDR3 is 16 residues long. The germline CDR1 and CDR2 sequences are MGHRA and YSYEKL. Original handling: Amplifying reference gene primers gave estimates of nucleated cell counts. The data were produced by immunoSEQ multiplex PCR, yet TCRdb's version contains in-frame clones alone and is incomplete. V and J calls and clone size come straight from that table; D and trimming were deduced from the DNA. The sample records under 95,000 clones, roughly 85% being singletons. The chain links TRBV4-1 to TRBJ1-6, with 9 nucleotides matching TRBD1. The origin of this receptor is a human donor in a cohort sampled during active COVID-19. The sample was peripheral blood. Here the CDR3 reads CASSQLTGGVGSPLHF. CDR3 sequence (DNA): TGCGCCAGCAGCCAACTAACAGGGGGCGTGGGATCACCCCTCCACTTT.